This T cell receptor beta chain was profiled in a study of T cells in Graves' hyperthyroidism and ophthalmopathy. Looking at the study overall: Peripheral blood was drawn at first diagnosis, prior to all treatment.

Whole-study findings and limits: Ophthalmopathy, which appeared later, was predicted by the model a median roughly 6.5 months before onset.

Amplification yielded TCR beta CDR3 regions, with RNA transcripts as the source. With the HTBI primer set, the TCR CDR3 went through a first round of RT-PCR. MiXCR was run by TCRdb on the multiplex PCR reads, yielding one entry per CDR3 protein. The table lists hundreds of thousands of distinct CDR3 sequences, roughly 15% of them singletons. Germline CDR1 MNHNY, CDR2 SVGAGI (reference sequence). This CDR3 has 17 residues. Trimming removed 2 bases from V and 0 bases from J; junction bases left unmatched: 4. This clonotype was detected only a few times. No antigen is known for it. Individuals with ophthalmopathy presented a Clinical Activity Score of at least 3, a NOSPECS grade of at least 4 and a duration under 3 months.

This receptor was taken from a young man with Graves' ophthalmopathy. This chain connects TRBV6-6 to TRBJ2-7; 13 nucleotides line up with TRBD2. What was sequenced was blood. The CDR3 reads CASSYPGTSGVSYEQYF. DNA of the CDR3: TGTGCCAGCAGTTACCCAGGGACTAGCGGGGTCTCCTACGAGCAGTACTTC.